The source of this T cell receptor (beta chain) is a study of T-cell reconstitution after alpha-beta-depleted transplantation in children. Findings of the study overall: Surviving recipient T cells and intrathymic progenitors accounted for some patients' high TCRbeta diversity at day 60. After transplant, at about two months, alpha-beta T cells were reportedly derived from several hundred expanded graft clones.

Germline V gene lookup returns CDR1 DFQATT and CDR2 SNEGSKA (reference sequence). The CDR3 is 13 residues long. Unique molecular identifiers were used to barcode this TCRbeta library. TCRdb analysed the PCR reads with MiXCR anew, one entry per CDR3 protein. The sample includes under 750,000 distinct CDR3 sequences, more than 20% seen only once; the top ten take 13% to 15%. Remarks on this clonotype: Its antigen is unknown.

The input for sequencing was PBMCs, mostly from graft donor cells, taken 360 days after TCRalphabeta/CD19-depleted stem cell transplant. The TCR originated in a boy in the first two years of life who had a stem cell transplant for acute myeloid leukemia, so the T cells may come from the graft donor. The chain is built from TRBV20-1 and TRBJ1-3, with D tentatively TRBD1 (5 bases). CDR3 DNA sequence: TGCAGCCCTAGCCCCAGGGACGGAAACACCATATATTTT. This codes for CSPSPRDGNTIYF.